One sample yielded the 23 T cell receptor beta chains listed below, sequenced in a study of shared clonotypes between healthy human individuals. Using immunoSEQ multiplex PCR, the repertoire was profiled, and TCRdb retains in-frame clones only, with some absent. The sample contains a few million clones, approximately 90% of which appear only once. Source material: naive CD4+ T cells sorted from blood. The subset: CD45RA+ positively selected. These receptors were taken from a man aged 18 to 30 in good health.

The J gene is TRBJ2-2, the V gene TRBV5-4; TRBD2 agrees at 10 bases. The V and J ends lost 0 bases and 7 bases, in that order; junction bases with no gene match: 6. The CDR3 spans 16 residues. CDR1 is SGHNT, CDR2 YYREEE, per germline (reference sequence). The CDR3 nucleotides are TGTGCCAGCAGCTTGGCTGCTAGCGGGAGAAGCGGGGAGCTGTTTTTT. It codes for CASSLAASGRSGELFF.

This chain uses TRBV6-1 with TRBJ1-2, with 8 nucleotides matching TRBD1. CDR1 is MNHNS and CDR2 is SASEGT in the germline V gene. V was pared by 3 bases and J by 5 bases, with 5 bases of the junction left unmatched. The CDR3 extends over 14 amino acids. CDR3 in DNA: TGTGCCAGCAGTGAGAGGACAGGGCCTTATGGCTACACCTTC. This sequence encodes CASSERTGPYGYTF.

Here the CDR3 reads CASSKVISSLPRRKTQYF. The CDR3 DNA sequence: TGTGCCAGCAGCAAAGTTATATCGAGTTTACCACGGCGAAAGACCCAGTACTTC. The chain employs TRBV21-1 and TRBJ2-5. TRBV21-1 is listed as a pseudogene. The CDR3 length is 18 residues.

This rearrangement joins TRBV10-3 to TRBJ2-5; 7 bases are a match to TRBD1. Germline CDR1 ENHRY, CDR2 SYGVKD. The junction had 20 bases not matched to a gene; V was cut back by 10 bases and J by 9 bases. The CDR3 is 15 amino acids. CDR3 in amino acids: CATYDREEPREAQYF. The CDR3 DNA reads TGTGCCACCTACGACAGGGAAGAGCCTCGCGAGGCCCAGTACTTC.

The chain recombines TRBV30 with TRBJ2-5; D is undetermined. V was shortened by 0 bases and J by 0 bases, with 11 bases between the two germline ends. The CDR3 extends over 15 amino acids. Germline V gene lookup returns CDR1 GTSNPN and CDR2 SVGIG (reference sequence). CDR3 nucleotides: TGTGCCTGGAGTGTAGGAGTGAAGGACCAAGAGACCCAGTACTTC. This codes for CAWSVGVKDQETQYF.

The gene calls are TRBV30 and TRBJ1-5; no clear D. Germline loops: CDR1 GTSNPN, CDR2 SVGIG (reference sequence). Between the trimmed V and J ends, which lost 2 bases and 3 bases, there was a span of 8 bases. CDR3 size: 13 residues. The DNA of the CDR3 is TGTGCCTGGAGTTTCGAGGACAATCAGCCCCAGCATTTT. Protein: CAWSFEDNQPQHF.

V and J are TRBV27 and TRBJ2-3; maybe TRBD1 (5 bases). The CDR3 totals 15 residues. The germline V gene has CDR1 MNHEY and CDR2 SMNVEV (reference sequence). V was pared by 5 bases and J by 6 bases, with 18 bases between. This CDR3 reads CASSLGAGSWDTQYF. The CDR3 nucleotides are TGTGCCAGCAGTCTTGGGGCCGGCAGTTGGGATACGCAGTATTTT.

This chain links TRBV2 with TRBJ1-1; 10 bases fit TRBD1. Trimming removed 6 bases from V and 6 bases from J; junction bases left unmatched: 4. Germline V CDR1 and CDR2: SNHLY, FYNNEI. This CDR3 is built from 13 residues. CDR3 region: CASSADRGAEAFF. The CDR3 nucleotides are TGTGCCAGCAGCGCGGACAGGGGGGCTGAAGCTTTCTTT. Based on the CDR3 plus reference TRBV2 and TRBJ1-1, the full variable domain is EPEVTQTPSHQVTQMGQEVILRCVPISNHLYFYWYRQILGQKVEFLVSFYNNEISEKSEIFDDQFSVERPDGSNFTLKIRSTKLEDSAMYFCASSADRGAEAFFGQGTRLTVV.

The genes are TRBV25-1 and TRBJ1-6; maybe TRBD1 (5 bases). The CDR3 has 15 residues. Trimming took 4 bases from V and 9 from J, leaving 16 bases between them. Per germline, CDR1 MGHDK and CDR2 SYGVNS. For the CDR3, the DNA is TGTGCCAGCAGTGCTGGGGGTTCTTCGGTTTCACCCCTCCACTTT. Translated, it gives CASSAGGSSVSPLHF.

The chain has TRBV6-1 and TRBJ2-1, with D perhaps TRBD1 or TRBD2 (7 bases each). The CDR3 covers 15 residues. Germline assignment: CDR1 MNHNS and CDR2 SASEGT. V gave up 6 bases and J gave up 0 bases, with 12 bases separating them. CDR3 sequence reads: CASSRGDSSYNEQFF. The CDR3 region has the DNA TGTGCCAGCAGCCGGGGGGACAGCTCCTACAATGAGCAGTTCTTC.

This clone was recorded once. The gene calls are TRBV6-5 and TRBJ2-3; D is unresolved. Germline assignment: CDR1 MNHEY and CDR2 SVGAGI. V was trimmed by 10 bases and J by 4 bases, leaving 9 bases between them. The CDR3 sequence is 11 residues long. Here the CDR3 reads CATQSSDTQYF. The CDR3 bases are TGTGCCACCCAATCGTCAGATACGCAGTATTTT.

This sequence joins TRBV11-2 and TRBJ2-2; no firm D call. This CDR3 spans 14 amino acids. Germline V gives CDR1 SGHAT, CDR2 FQNNGV. Trimming took 4 bases from V and 7 from J, leaving 13 bases between them. The CDR3 is CASSSRSAGGELFF. The CDR3 region has the DNA TGTGCCAGCAGCTCCCGTAGTGCTGGCGGGGAGCTGTTTTTT.

This clone was seen a handful of times. V is TRBV5-5 and J is TRBJ1-1, with 7 bases that match TRBD1. Germline CDR1 reads SGHKS; CDR2 reads YYEKEE (reference sequence). V was pared by 4 bases and J by 0 bases, with 6 bases of the junction left unmatched. This CDR3 has 15 residues. CDR3 DNA sequence: TGTGCCAGCAGCCAAAGACAGGGCATGAACACTGAAGCTTTCTTT. Protein: CASSQRQGMNTEAFF.

The chain couples TRBV10-2 to TRBJ1-5; D is unresolved. Trimming cost V 6 bases and J 7 bases, with 13 bases left between them. The CDR3 contains 13 residues. The V gene's germline CDR1 is WSHSY and CDR2 SAAADI. The CDR3 DNA sequence: TGCGCCAGCAGGGCGGCGGGCGGGCAGCCCCAGCATTTT. It translates to CASRAAGGQPQHF.

The chain recombines TRBV28 with TRBJ2-7; 7 bases agree with TRBD1. This CDR3 is 14 amino acids long. Trimming at V came to 7 bases and at J to 2 bases, leaving 8 bases not matched to a gene. Germline V gene sequence: CDR1 MDHEN, CDR2 SYDVKM. CDR3 nucleotides: TGTGCCAGCACAGTCAGACAGGGTACCTACGAGCAGTACTTC. Translating gives CASTVRQGTYEQYF.

V gene TRBV25-1 combines with J gene TRBJ2-7; D gene ambiguous. The germline CDR1 and CDR2 sequences are MGHDK and SYGVNS. V lost 8 bases, J lost 0 bases, and 11 bases lay in between. The CDR3 is 13 residues long. The CDR3 nucleotides are TGTGCCAGCTCCTCTGGGTACTCCTACGAGCAGTACTTC. It yields the protein CASSSGYSYEQYF.

The J gene is TRBJ2-1, the V gene TRBV28; TRBD1 is a possible D gene (6 bases). Germline V lookup: CDR1 MDHEN, CDR2 SYDVKM. There are 16 residues in the CDR3. V dropped 6 bases and J dropped 3 bases, with 18 bases sitting between them. Written as DNA, the CDR3 is TGTGCCAGCAGCCGTATAAACCGACAGGTCTACAATGAGCAGTTCTTC. Protein: CASSRINRQVYNEQFF.

Here the CDR3 reads CASSEDTRPGGYTF. In nucleotides, the CDR3 is TGTGCCAGCAGTGAGGACACCCGGCCAGGGGGCTACACCTTC. This chain joins TRBV25-1 and TRBJ1-2; tentative D call: TRBD1 (5 bases). The CDR3 contains 14 residues. Germline V gene sequence: CDR1 MGHDK, CDR2 SYGVNS. Between the trimmed V and J ends, which lost 3 bases and 8 bases, there was a span of 16 bases.

CDR3 loop: CASSSSTIGRTIYEQYF. CDR3 coding DNA: TGTGCCAGCTCATCATCAACCATAGGCAGGACTATCTACGAGCAGTACTTC. The chain recombines TRBV18 with TRBJ2-7, with D possibly being TRBD2 (6 bases). This CDR3 spans 17 amino acids. Between the trimmed V and J ends, which lost 5 bases and 3 bases, there was a span of 23 bases. CDR1 and CDR2 (germline): KGHSH, LQKENI.

Of note for this clone: In the same sample, other DNA sequences code for this CDR3. The CDR3 sequence is CASSEETGLNTEAFF. The CDR3 bases are TGTGCCAGCAGTGAAGAGACAGGGCTGAACACTGAAGCTTTCTTT. The V call is TRBV6-1, the J call TRBJ1-1; 7 bases fit TRBD1. Germline-derived CDR1 and CDR2 are MNHNS and SASEGT. The CDR3 contains 15 residues. V trimming: 1 base; J trimming: 0 bases; junction bases outside the gene matches: 2.

CDR3 in DNA: TGTGCCAGCAGTGAACCCCGAGGGAATAATGAAAAACTGTTTTTT. This encodes CASSEPRGNNEKLFF. This chain connects TRBV2 to TRBJ1-4; D not certain. There are 15 residues in the CDR3. The V and J ends lost 2 bases and 4 bases respectively, with 11 bases between them. Germline CDR1 is SNHLY and CDR2 is FYNNEI.

For the CDR3, the DNA is TGCAGCGTCGGGGGACTAGCGGGAGGGGGCTCCTACGAGCAGTACTTC. Residues: CSVGGLAGGGSYEQYF. The chain links TRBV29-1 to TRBJ2-7; 16 bases are shared with TRBD2. This CDR3 spans 16 amino acids. Per germline, CDR1 SQVTM and CDR2 ANQGSEA. Unmatched junction bases numbered 5, after V lost 6 bases and J lost 0 bases.

The V and J genes are TRBV25-1 and TRBJ2-5; the D gene is possibly TRBD1 (6 bases). The V end was cut by 6 bases, the J end by 5 bases, with 19 bases between. The length of the CDR3 is 15 residues. Germline CDR1 MGHDK, CDR2 SYGVNS. CDR3 sequence: CASSDGGHSLETQYF. The CDR3 coding sequence is TGTGCCAGCAGCGATGGGGGACACTCTCTGGAGACCCAGTACTTC.